The present T cell receptor (beta chain) was sequenced within a study of T cells in Graves' hyperthyroidism and ophthalmopathy. Study conclusions and caveats: Clonotypes that were expanded in thyroid above 0.001 mostly appeared in blood too.

Over 18 months, lack of ophthalmopathy progression marked Graves' hyperthyroidism as stable. RNA transcripts yielded amplified TCR beta CDR3 regions. In the first-round RT-PCR of the TCR CDR3, the HTBI primer set was used. One entry per CDR3 protein, called by TCRdb with MiXCR from the multiplex PCR reads. The table has fewer than 900,000 distinct CDR3 sequences, about a sixth seen once; the top ten hold around 7.7%. Note on this clonotype: Antigen unknown.

The CDR3 contains 15 residues. The V segment lost 3 bases and the J segment 3 bases; nucleotides outside the gene matches: 6. Per the germline V gene, CDR1 is DFQATT and CDR2 is SNEGSKA (reference sequence). The sequencing sample was made of blood. The chain has TRBV20-1 and TRBJ2-7; TRBD2 aligns across 12 bases. This TCR was recovered from a man aged 18-30 years with Graves' hyperthyroidism. The chain's CDR3 is CSASRLAGDGYEQYF. Here the CDR3 DNA reads TGCAGTGCTAGTCGACTAGCGGGAGATGGCTACGAGCAGTACTTC.